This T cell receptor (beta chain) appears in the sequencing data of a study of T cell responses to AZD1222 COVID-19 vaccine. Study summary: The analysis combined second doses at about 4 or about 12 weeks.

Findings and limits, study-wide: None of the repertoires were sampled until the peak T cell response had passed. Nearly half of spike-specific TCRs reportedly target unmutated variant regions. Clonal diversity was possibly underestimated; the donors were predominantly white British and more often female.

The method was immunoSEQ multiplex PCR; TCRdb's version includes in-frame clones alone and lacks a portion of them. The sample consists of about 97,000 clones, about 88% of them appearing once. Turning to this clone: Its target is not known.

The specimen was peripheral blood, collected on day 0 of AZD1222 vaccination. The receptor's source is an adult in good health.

The CDR3 nucleotides are TGTGCCAGCAGCCAAGATGGGGGTGTTGGAAACACCATATATTTT. Protein: CASSQDGGVGNTIYF. The J gene is TRBJ1-3, the V gene TRBV3-1 (or the pseudogene TRBV3-2); TRBD1 might be the D (5 bases). This CDR3 has 15 amino acids. V lost 0 bases, J lost 3 bases, and 9 bases lay in between. In germline, CDR1 is LGHDT, CDR2 YNNKEL (reference sequence).